This is a list of T cell receptor beta chains from one sample in a study of blood T cell repertoires in COVID-19. Assay: immunoSEQ multiplex PCR; the TCRdb copy retains only in-frame clones and omits some. The repertoire includes 350,000 to 550,000 clones, 80% to 90% of them detected once, and about 1.1% sits in the top ten. What was sequenced was PBMCs or T cells enriched from blood (not recorded which). The receptors originated from a man aged 25 to 40 who had recovered from COVID-19. The CDR3 runs from the conserved cysteine through the conserved F or W. D genes are given only for firm matches. Clone size is not always given. Where it is, it says once, few, many or a class for expanded clones.

14	-	TRBV11-1	TRBD1	TRBJ2-5	TGTGCCAGCAGCTTGAACAGGGGCCAAGAGACCCAGTACTTC	CASSLNRGQETQYF
15	-	TRBV7-8	TRBD1	TRBJ1-1	TGTGCCAGCAGCCGGGACAGGGTCCAGGGCACTGAAGCTTTCTTT	CASSRDRVQGTEAFF
14	-	TRBV19	TRBD2	TRBJ2-3	TGTGCCAGTTGCAGCGGGAGGGTCACAGATACGCAGTATTTT	CASCSGRVTDTQYF
16	-	TRBV4-1	TRBD1	TRBJ2-1	TGCGCCAGCAGCCAAGCGTGGGGACAGGGGACGAATGAGCAGTTCTTC	CASSQAWGQGTNEQFF
15	-	TRBV18	TRBD2	TRBJ2-7	TGTGCCAGCTCTGCCACGGGGGGGCTGCCTTACGAGCAGTACTTC	CASSATGGLPYEQYF
16	few	TRBV29-1	-	TRBJ1-2	TGCAGCGCAGAAAGTCGACCGGGACGGCAGGGGCATGGCTACACCTTC	CSAESRPGRQGHGYTF
13	-	TRBV7-3	-	TRBJ2-7	TGTGCCAGCAGCTTAGGGGCGGGGCGAGAGCAGTACTTC	CASSLGAGREQYF
15	-	TRBV6-2/TRBV6-3	TRBD1	TRBJ2-7	TGTGCCAGCAGTTACCGAGGGACAGGGCCCTACGAGCAGTACTTC	CASSYRGTGPYEQYF
16	-	TRBV4-2	-	TRBJ1-3	TGTGCCAGCAGCCAAGATAGTGCGGTACTTGGAAACACCATATATTTT	CASSQDSAVLGNTIYF
11	-	TRBV20-1	TRBD1	TRBJ2-3	TGCAGTGCGGATGACAGGGGGACGCAGTATTTT	CSADDRGTQYF
14	-	TRBV6-5	-	TRBJ2-7	TGTGCCAGCAGTTATTTCCCGGAGGGGTACGAGCAGTACTTC	CASSYFPEGYEQYF
14	-	TRBV5-6	TRBD1	TRBJ2-7	TGTGCCAGCAGCTCAGGACAGGGGCATTACGAGCAGTACTTC	CASSSGQGHYEQYF
15	-	TRBV19	-	TRBJ2-5	TGTGCCAGTAGTATCAAAGGGGGTCGCTGGGAGACCCAGTACTTC	CASSIKGGRWETQYF
12	-	TRBV30	-	TRBJ2-7	TGTGCCTGGTATAGGACTGCCACCGAGCAGTACTTC	CAWYRTATEQYF
12	-	TRBV12-3/TRBV12-4	TRBD2	TRBJ2-5	TGTGCCAGCAGTTTGAGCGGGAGAGGGTCTCACTTC	CASSLSGRGSHF
15	-	TRBV18	-	TRBJ2-7	TGTGCCAGCTCTGGGACCCAGGGGCTGGGCTACGAGCAGTACTTC	CASSGTQGLGYEQYF
13	-	TRBV19	TRBD1	TRBJ1-2	TGTGCCACTTCGACAGGGGTAAACTATGGCTACACCTTC	CATSTGVNYGYTF
14	-	TRBV19	-	TRBJ2-2	TGTGCCAAAACCGGGACATCGAACACCGGGGAGCTGTTTTTT	CAKTGTSNTGELFF
14	-	TRBV9	-	TRBJ1-5	TGTGCCAGCAGCGCAGGGCCCTCCAATCAGCCCCAGCATTTT	CASSAGPSNQPQHF
19	-	TRBV14	-	TRBJ2-1	TGTGCCAGCAGCCTGGGTTACGAAAGCGGCTCTCCGTGGATCAATGAGCAGTTCTTC	CASSLGYESGSPWINEQFF
12	-	TRBV6-2/TRBV6-3	-	TRBJ2-3	TGTGCCAGCAGTTATCCAGCGGATACGCAGTATTTT	CASSYPADTQYF
13	-	TRBV30	-	TRBJ1-2	TGTGCCTGGAGTGTACGGGGGGCTGGAGGCTACACCTTC	CAWSVRGAGGYTF
14	-	TRBV6-2/TRBV6-3	-	TRBJ2-7	TGTGCCAGCAGTTACGCGGCCCTCGGCTACGAGCAGTACTTC	CASSYAALGYEQYF
13	-	TRBV28	TRBD2	TRBJ2-5	TGTGCCAGCAGAAGCGGGGGGAGGGGGACCCAGTACTTC	CASRSGGRGTQYF
15	-	TRBV5-5	-	TRBJ1-3	TGTGCCAGCAGCAAAGACAGCTCCTCTGGAAACACCATATATTTT	CASSKDSSSGNTIYF
15	few	TRBV7-2	TRBD1	TRBJ1-1	TGTGCCAGCAGCAGGGGGACAGGGGGAAACACTGAAGCTTTCTTT	CASSRGTGGNTEAFF
12	-	TRBV5-4	-	TRBJ2-3	TGTGCCAGCAGCTGGGCAGGAGATACGCAGTATTTT	CASSWAGDTQYF
15	few	TRBV28	TRBD1	TRBJ1-5	TGTGCCAGCAGTAGCGGGACAGGGGCCAGTCAGCCCCAGCATTTT	CASSSGTGASQPQHF